This T cell receptor beta chain was sequenced during a study of glioma-infiltrating T cells. V lost 6 bases to trimming and J lost 4 bases, with 7 bases between them. The CDR3 loop spans 13 amino acids. Using RNA template, CDR3s of TCR alpha and beta were amplified with iRepertoire arm-PCR. MiXCR, applied by TCRdb to the multiplex PCR reads, yields one record per CDR3 protein. This sample has over 100,000 distinct CDR3 sequences, with around 25% found just once. This clonotype was detected only a few times. The sample consisted of glioma tissue, nonneoplastic brain tissue, or PBMCs (not recorded which). This chain connects TRBV12-3 or TRBV12-4 to TRBJ2-6; the D is unclear. The receptor comes from a human donor with low-grade glioma or glioblastoma, undergoing nonglioma brain surgery, or in good health (not recorded which). The CDR3 bases are TGTGCCAGCAGCCCCCTCGGGGCCAACGTCCTGACTTTC. Translating gives CASSPLGANVLTF.